This T cell receptor beta chain was identified during a study of T cells in Graves' hyperthyroidism and ophthalmopathy. This clonotype has a count of ten or more. What it binds is not known. Findings and caveats of the study: Stable hyperthyroidism was separated from ophthalmopathy by a model based on 13 V-J features.

Amplification yielded TCR beta CDR3 regions, with RNA transcripts as the source. With the HTBI primer set, the TCR CDR3 went through a first round of RT-PCR. Using its own MiXCR run on the multiplex PCR reads, TCRdb lists one record per CDR3 protein. Of some 510,000 distinct CDR3 sequences in the sample, around 21% were seen once. PBMCs were sourced from roughly 10 ml fresh peripheral blood. From germline, CDR1 is SNHLY and CDR2 FYNNEI. Between the trimmed V and J ends, which lost 4 bases and 4 bases, there was a span of 10 bases. CDR3 length equals 13 residues. The sequence derives from a man younger than 35 with Graves' hyperthyroidism. Source material: blood. The chain joins TRBV2 to TRBJ1-1, with D possibly matching TRBD1 (5 bases). CDR3 sequence (DNA): TGTGCCAGCAGTGGGCAGGGAATCACTGAAGCTTTCTTT. Encoded protein: CASSGQGITEAFF.